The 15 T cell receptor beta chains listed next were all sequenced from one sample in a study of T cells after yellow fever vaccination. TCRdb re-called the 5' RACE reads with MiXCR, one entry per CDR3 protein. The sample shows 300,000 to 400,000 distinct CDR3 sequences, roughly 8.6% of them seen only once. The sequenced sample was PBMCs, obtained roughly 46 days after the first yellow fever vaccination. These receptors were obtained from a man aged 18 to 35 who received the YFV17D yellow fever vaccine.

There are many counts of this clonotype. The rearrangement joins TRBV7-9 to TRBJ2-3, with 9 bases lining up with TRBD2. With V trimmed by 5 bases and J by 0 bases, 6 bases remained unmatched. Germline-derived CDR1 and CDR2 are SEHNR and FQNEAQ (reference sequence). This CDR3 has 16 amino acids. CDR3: CASSALAGASTDTQYF. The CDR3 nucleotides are TGTGCCAGCAGCGCGTTAGCGGGGGCTAGCACAGATACGCAGTATTTT.

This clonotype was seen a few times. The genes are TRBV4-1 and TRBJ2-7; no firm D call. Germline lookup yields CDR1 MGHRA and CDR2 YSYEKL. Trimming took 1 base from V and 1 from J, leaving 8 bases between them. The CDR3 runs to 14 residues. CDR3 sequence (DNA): TGCGCCAGCAGCCAAGTACCAAAGTCCTACGAGCAGTACTTC. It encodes CASSQVPKSYEQYF.

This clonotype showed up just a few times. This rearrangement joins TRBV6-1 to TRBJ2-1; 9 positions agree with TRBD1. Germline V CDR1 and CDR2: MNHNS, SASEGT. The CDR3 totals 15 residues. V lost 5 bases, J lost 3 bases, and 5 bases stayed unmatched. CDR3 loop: CASSPGQGIYNEQFF. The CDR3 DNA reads TGTGCCAGCAGTCCGGGACAGGGTATCTACAATGAGCAGTTCTTC.

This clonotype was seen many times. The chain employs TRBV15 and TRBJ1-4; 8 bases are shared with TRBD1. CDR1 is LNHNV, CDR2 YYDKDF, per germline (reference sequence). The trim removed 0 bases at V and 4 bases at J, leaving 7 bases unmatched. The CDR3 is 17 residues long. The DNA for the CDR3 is TGTGCCACCAGCAGAGATGTAGGACAGGGCTATAATGAAAAACTGTTTTTT. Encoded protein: CATSRDVGQGYNEKLFF.

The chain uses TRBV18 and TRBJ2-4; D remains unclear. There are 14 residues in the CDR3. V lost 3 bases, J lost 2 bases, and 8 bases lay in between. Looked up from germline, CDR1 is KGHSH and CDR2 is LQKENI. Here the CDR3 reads CASSPPSTKNIQYF. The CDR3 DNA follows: TGTGCCAGCTCACCTCCCTCTACCAAAAACATTCAGTACTTC.

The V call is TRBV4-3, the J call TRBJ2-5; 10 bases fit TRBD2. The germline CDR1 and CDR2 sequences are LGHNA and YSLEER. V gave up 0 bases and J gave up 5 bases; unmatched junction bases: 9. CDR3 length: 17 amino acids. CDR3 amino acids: CASSQDRVAGGRETQYF. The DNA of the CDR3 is TGCGCCAGCAGCCAAGATCGGGTAGCGGGGGGCCGGGAGACCCAGTACTTC.

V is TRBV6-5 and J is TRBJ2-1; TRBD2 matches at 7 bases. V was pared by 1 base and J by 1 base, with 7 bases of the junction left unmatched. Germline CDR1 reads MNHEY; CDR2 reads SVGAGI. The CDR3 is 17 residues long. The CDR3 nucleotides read TGTGCCAGCAGTTACTATCTGGGCGGGGGTTCCTACAATGAGCAGTTCTTC. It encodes CASSYYLGGGSYNEQFF.

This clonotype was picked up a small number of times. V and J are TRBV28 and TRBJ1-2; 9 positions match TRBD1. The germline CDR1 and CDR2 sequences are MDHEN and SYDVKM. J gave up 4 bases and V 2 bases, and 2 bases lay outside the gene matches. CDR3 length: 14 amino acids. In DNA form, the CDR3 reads TGTGCCAGCAGTTTAACAGGGGGCTCCTATGGCTACACCTTC. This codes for CASSLTGGSYGYTF.

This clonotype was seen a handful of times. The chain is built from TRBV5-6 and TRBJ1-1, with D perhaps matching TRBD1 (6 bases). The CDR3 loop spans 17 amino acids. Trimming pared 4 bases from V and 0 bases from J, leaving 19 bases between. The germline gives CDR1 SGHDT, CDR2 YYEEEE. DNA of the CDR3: TGTGCCAGCAGCCTCCCCGGTACAGGGTACATGAACACTGAAGCTTTCTTT. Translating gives CASSLPGTGYMNTEAFF. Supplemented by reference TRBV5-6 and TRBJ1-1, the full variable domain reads DAGVTQSPTHLIKTRGQQVTLRCSPKSGHDTVSWYQQALGQGPQFIFQYYEEEERQRGNFPDRFSGHQFPNYSSELNVNALLLGDSALYLCASSLPGTGYMNTEAFFGQGTRLTVV.

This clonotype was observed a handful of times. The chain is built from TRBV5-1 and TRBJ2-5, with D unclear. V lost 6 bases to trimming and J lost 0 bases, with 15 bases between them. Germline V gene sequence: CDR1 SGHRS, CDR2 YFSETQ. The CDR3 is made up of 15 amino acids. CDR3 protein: CASTSRVDYQETQYF. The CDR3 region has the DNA TGCGCCAGCACCTCTCGGGTCGACTACCAAGAGACCCAGTACTTC.

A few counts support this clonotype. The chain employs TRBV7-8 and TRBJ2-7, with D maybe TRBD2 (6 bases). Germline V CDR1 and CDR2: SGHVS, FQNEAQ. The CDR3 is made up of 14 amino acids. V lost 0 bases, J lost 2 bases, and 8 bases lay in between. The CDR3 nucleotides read TGTGCCAGCAGCTTAGCCGCGGGAACCTACGAGCAGTACGTC. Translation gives CASSLAAGTYEQYV.

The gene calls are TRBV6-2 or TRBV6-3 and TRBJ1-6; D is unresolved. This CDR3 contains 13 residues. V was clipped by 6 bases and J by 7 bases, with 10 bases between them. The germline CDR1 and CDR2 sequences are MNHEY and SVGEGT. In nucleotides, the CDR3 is TGTGCCAGCAGCATCGCTTCAAATTCACCCCTCCACTTT. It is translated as CASSIASNSPLHF.

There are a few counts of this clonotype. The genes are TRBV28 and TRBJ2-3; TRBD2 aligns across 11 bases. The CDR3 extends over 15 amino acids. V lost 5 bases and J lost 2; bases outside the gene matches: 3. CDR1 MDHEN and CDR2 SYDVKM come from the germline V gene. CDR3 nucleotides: TGTGCCAGCAGTGGTAGCGGGGGGGCCACAGATACGCAGTATTTT. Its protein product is CASSGSGGATDTQYF.

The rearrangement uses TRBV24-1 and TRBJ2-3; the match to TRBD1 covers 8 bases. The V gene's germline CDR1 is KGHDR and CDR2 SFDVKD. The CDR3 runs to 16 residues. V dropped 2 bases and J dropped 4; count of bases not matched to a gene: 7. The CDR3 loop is CATSDSRTGLPDTQYF. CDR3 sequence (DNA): TGTGCCACCAGTGATTCGAGGACAGGGTTACCAGATACGCAGTATTTT.

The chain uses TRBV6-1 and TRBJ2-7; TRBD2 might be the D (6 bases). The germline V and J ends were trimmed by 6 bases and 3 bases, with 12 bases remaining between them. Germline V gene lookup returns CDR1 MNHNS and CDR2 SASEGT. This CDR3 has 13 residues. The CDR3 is CASRTGLNYEQYF. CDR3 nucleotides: TGTGCCAGCAGAACGGGACTTAACTACGAGCAGTACTTC.